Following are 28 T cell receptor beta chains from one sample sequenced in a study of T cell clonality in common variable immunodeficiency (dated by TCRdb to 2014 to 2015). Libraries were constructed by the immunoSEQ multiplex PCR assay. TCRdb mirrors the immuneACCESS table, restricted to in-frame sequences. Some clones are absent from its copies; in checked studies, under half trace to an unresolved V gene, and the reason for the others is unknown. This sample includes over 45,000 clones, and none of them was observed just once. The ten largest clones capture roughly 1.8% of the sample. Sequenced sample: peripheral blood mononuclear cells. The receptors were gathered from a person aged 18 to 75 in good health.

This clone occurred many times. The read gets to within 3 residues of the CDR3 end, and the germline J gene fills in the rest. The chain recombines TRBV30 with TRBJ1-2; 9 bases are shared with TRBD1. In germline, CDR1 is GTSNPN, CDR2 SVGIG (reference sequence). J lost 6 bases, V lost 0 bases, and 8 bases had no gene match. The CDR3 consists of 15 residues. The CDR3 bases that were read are TGTGCCTGGAGTGTACAAGACAGGACAGGGGATGGC. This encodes CAWSVQDRTGDG. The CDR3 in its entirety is CAWSVQDRTGDGYTF.

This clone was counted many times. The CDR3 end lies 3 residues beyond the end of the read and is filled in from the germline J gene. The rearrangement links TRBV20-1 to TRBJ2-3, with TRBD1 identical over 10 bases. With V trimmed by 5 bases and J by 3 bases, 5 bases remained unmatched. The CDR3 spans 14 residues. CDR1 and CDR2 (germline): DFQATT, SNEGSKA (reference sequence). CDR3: CSAPTGGWTDTQYF. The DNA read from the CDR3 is TGCAGTGCTCCGACAGGGGGCTGGACAGATACG.

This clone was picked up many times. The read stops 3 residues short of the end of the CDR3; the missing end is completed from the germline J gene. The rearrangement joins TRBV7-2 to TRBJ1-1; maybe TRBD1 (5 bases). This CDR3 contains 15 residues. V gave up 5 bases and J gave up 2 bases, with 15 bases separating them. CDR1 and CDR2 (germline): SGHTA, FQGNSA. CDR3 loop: CASSTSETDNTEAFF. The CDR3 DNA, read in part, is TGTGCCAGCAGCACATCCGAGACAGATAACACTGAA.

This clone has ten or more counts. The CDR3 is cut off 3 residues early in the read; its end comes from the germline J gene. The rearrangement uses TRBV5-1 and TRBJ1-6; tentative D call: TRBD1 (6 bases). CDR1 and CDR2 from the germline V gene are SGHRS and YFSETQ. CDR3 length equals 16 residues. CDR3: CASSLEGGDGPLPLHF. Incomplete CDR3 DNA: TGCGCCAGCAGCTTGGAGGGGGGGGACGGGCCCCTTCCC.

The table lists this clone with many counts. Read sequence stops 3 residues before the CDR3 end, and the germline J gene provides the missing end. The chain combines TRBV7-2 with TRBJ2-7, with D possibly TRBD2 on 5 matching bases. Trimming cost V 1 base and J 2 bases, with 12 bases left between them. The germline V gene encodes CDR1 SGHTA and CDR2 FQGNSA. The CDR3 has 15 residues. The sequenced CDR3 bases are TGTGCCAGCAGCTTAGGTCCCGCTAGCACCTACGAG. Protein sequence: CASSLGPASTYE. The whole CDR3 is CASSLGPASTYEQYF.

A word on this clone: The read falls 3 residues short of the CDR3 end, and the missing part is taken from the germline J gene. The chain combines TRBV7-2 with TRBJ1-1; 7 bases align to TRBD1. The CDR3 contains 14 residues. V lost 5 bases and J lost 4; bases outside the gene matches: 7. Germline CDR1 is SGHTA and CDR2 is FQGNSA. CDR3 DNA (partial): TGTGCCAGCAGCCCTACAGGGGCACTCACTGAA. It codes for CASSPTGALTE. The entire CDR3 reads CASSPTGALTEAFF.

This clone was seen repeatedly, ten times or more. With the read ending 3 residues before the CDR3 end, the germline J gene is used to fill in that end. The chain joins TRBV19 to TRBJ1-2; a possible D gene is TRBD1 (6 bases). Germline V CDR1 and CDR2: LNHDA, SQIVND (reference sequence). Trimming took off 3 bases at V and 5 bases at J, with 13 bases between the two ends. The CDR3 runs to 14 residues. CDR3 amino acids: CASSMPGALYGYTF. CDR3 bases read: TGTGCCAGTAGTATGCCAGGGGCCTTATATGGC. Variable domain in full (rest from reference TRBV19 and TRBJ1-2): DGGITQSPKYLFRKEGQNVTLSCEQNLNHDAMYWYRQDPGQGLRLIYYSQIVNDFQKGDIAEGYSVSREKKESFPLTVTSAQKNPTAFYLCASSMPGALYGYTFGSGTRLTVV.

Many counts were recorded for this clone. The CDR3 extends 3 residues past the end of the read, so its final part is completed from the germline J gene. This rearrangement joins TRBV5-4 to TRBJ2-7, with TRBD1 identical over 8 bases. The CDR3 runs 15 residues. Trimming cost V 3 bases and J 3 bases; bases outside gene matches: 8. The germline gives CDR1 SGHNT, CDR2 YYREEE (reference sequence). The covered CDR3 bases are TGTGCCAGCAGCTCTCCGGGACAGGCCTTCTACGAG. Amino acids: CASSSPGQAFYE. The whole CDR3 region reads CASSSPGQAFYEQYF.

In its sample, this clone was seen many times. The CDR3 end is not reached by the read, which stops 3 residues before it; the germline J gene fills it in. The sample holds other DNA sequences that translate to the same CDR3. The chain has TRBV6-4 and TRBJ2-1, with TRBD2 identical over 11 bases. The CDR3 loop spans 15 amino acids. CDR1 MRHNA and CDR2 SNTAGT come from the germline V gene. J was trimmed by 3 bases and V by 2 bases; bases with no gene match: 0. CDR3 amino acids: CASSDGTSGYNEQFF. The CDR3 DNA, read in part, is TGTGCCAGCAGTGACGGGACTAGCGGCTACAATGAG.

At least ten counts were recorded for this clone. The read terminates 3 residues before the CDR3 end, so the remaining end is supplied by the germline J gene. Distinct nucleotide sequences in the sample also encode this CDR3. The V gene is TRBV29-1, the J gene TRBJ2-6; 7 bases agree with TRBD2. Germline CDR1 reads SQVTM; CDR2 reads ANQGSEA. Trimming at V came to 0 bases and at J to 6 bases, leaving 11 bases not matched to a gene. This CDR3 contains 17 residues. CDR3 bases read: TGCAGCGTTGAAGACAGCGCCCGGGGGGTTGTGGCCAACGTC. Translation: CSVEDSARGVVANV. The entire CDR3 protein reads CSVEDSARGVVANVLTF.

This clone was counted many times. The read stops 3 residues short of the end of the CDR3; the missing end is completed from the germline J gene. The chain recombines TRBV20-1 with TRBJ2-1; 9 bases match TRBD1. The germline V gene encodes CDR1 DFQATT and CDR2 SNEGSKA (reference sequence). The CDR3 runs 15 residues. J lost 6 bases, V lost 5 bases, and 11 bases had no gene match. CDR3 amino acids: CSAPHPGQGVNEQFF. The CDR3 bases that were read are TGCAGTGCTCCCCACCCGGGACAGGGAGTCAATGAG.

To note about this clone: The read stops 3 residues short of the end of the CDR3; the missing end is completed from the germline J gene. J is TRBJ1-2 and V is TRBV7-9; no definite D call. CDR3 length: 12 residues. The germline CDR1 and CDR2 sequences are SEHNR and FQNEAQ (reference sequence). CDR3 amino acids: CASSSSSYDYTF. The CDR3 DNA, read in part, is TGTGCCAGCAGCTCCTCTAGCTACGAC.

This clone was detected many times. CDR3: CASSGSGRAYEQYF. CDR3 DNA, as far as it was read: TGTGCCAGCAGTGGCAGCGGGAGGGCCTACGAG. The chain is built from TRBV6-1 and TRBJ2-7, with 10 positions matching TRBD2. Coverage ceases 3 residues before the CDR3 finishes, and the germline J gene fills in the end. Germline lookup yields CDR1 MNHNS and CDR2 SASEGT. The CDR3 is made up of 14 amino acids. Germline trimming cut 4 bases from V and 2 bases from J; bases unmatched to any gene: 2.

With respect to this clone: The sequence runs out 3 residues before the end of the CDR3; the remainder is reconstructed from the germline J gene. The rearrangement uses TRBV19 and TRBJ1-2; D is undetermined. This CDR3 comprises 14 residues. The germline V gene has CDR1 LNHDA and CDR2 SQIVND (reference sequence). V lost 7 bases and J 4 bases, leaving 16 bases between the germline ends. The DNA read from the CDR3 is TGTGCCAGTACCCCCGCCGTGACAAGCTATGGC. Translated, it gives CASTPAVTSYG. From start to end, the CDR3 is CASTPAVTSYGYTF.

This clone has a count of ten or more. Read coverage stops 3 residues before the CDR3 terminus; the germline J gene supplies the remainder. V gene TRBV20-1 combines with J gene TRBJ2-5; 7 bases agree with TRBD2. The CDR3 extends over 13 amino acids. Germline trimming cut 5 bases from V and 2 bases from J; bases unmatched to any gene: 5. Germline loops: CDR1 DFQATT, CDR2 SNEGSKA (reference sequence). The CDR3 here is CSAQLAEQETQYF. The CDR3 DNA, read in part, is TGCAGTGCTCAGCTAGCGGAACAAGAGACC.

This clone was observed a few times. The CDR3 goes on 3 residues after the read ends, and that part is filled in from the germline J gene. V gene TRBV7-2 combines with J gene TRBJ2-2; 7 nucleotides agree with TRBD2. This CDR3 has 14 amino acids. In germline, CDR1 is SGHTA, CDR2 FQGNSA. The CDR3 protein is CATRGGSANEKLFF. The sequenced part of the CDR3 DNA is TGTGCCACCCGGGGAGGGTCGGCTAATGAAAAG.

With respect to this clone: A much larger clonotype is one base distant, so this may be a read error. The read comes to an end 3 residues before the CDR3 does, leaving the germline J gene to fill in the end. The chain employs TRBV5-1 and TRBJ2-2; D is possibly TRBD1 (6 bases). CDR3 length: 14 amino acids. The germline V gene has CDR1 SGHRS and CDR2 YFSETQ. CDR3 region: CASSLDRADGKLFF. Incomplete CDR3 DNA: TGCGCCAGCAGCTTGGACAGGGCTGATGGAAAG.

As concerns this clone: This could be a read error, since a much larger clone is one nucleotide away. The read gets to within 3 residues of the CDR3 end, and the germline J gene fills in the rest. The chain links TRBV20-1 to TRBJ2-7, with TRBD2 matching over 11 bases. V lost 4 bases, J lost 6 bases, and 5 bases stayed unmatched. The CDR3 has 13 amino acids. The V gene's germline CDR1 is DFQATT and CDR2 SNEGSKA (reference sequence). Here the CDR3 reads CSAISGRAGEQYF. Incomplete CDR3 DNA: TGCAGTGCTATTAGCGGGAGGGCCGGCGAG.

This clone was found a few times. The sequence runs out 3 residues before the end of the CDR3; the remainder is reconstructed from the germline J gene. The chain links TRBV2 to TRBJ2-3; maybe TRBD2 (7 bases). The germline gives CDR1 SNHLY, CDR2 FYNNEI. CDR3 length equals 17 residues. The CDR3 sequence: CASSPNEGGGRQETQYF. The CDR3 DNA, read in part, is TGTGCCAGCAGTCCCAACGAGGGGGGGGGCAGACAAGAGACG.

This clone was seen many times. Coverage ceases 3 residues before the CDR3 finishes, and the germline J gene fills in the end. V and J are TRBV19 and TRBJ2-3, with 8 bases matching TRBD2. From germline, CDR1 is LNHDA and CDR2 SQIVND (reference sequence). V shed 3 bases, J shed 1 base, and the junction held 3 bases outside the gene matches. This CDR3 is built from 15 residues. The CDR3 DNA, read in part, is TGTGCCAGTAGTATCAACGGGGGGGGCACAGATACG. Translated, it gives CASSINGGGTDT. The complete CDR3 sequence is CASSINGGGTDTQYF. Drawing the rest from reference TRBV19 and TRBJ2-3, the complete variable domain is DGGITQSPKYLFRKEGQNVTLSCEQNLNHDAMYWYRQDPGQGLRLIYYSQIVNDFQKGDIAEGYSVSREKKESFPLTVTSAQKNPTAFYLCASSINGGGTDTQYFGPGTRLTVL.

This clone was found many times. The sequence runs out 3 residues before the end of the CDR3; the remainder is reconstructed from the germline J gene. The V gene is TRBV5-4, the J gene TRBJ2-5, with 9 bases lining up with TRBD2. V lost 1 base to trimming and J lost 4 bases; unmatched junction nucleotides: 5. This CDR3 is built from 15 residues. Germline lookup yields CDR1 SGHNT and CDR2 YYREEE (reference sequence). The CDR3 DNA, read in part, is TGTGCCAGCAGCTTGAGGGGACTAGCCGGAGAGACC. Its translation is CASSLRGLAGET. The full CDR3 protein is CASSLRGLAGETQYF. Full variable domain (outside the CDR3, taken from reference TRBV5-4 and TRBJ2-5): ETGVTQSPTHLIKTRGQQVTLRCSSQSGHNTVSWYQQALGQGPQFIFQYYREEENGRGNFPPRFSGLQFPNYSSELNVNALELDDSALYLCASSLRGLAGETQYFGPGTRLLVL.

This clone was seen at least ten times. Here the CDR3 reads CASRPTGSGKSPLHF. Partial CDR3 DNA: TGTGCCAGCAGACCGACAGGGTCCGGAAAATCACCC. The V gene is TRBV5-6, the J gene TRBJ1-6; 7 positions agree with TRBD1. Read coverage stops 3 residues before the CDR3 terminus; the germline J gene supplies the remainder. Per germline, CDR1 SGHDT and CDR2 YYEEEE. Germline trimming cut 5 bases from V and 10 bases from J; bases unmatched to any gene: 12. The CDR3 spans 15 residues.

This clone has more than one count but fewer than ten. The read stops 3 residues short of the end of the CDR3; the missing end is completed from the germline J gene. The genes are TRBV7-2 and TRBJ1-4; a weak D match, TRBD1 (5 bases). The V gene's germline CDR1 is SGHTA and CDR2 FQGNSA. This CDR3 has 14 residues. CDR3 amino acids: CASSLVRGGSPLFF. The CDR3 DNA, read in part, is TGTGCCAGCAGCTTAGTGAGGGGTGGGTCACCA.

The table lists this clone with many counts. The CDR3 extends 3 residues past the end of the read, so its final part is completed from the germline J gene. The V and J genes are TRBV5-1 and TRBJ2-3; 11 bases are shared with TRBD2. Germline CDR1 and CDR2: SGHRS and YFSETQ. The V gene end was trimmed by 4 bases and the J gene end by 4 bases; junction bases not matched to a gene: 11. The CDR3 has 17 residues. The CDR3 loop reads CASSPNLAGGSPDTQYF. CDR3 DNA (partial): TGCGCCAGCAGCCCCAATCTAGCGGGGGGATCACCAGATACG.

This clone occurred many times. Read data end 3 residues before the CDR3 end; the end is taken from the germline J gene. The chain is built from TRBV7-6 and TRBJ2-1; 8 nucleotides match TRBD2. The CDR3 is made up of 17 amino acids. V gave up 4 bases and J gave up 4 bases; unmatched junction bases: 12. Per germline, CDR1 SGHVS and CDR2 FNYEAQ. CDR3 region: CASSSTGPGLEYNEQFF. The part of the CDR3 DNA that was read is TGTGCCAGCAGCTCGACAGGACCGGGACTAGAGTACAATGAG.

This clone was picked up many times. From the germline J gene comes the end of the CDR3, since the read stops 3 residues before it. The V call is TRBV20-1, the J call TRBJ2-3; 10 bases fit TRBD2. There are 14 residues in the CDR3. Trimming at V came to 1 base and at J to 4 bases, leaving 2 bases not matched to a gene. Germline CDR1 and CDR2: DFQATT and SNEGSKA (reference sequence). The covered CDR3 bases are TGCAGTGCTAGAGGGACTAGCGGCCCAGATACG. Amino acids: CSARGTSGPDT. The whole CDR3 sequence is CSARGTSGPDTQYF.

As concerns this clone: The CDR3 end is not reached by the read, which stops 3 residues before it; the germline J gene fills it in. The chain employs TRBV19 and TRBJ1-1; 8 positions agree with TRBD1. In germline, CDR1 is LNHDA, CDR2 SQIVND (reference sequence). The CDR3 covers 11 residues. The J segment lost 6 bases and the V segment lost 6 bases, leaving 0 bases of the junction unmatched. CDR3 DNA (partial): TGTGCCAGTAGACAGGGGGCTGAA. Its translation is CASRQGAE. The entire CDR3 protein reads CASRQGAEAFF.

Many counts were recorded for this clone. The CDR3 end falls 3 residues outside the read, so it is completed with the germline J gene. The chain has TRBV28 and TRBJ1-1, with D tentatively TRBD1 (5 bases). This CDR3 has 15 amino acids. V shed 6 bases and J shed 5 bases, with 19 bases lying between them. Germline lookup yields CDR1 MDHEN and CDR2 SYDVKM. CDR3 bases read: TGTGCCAGCAGGGACGGGGGTTATCAGGGAACTGAA. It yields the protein CASRDGGYQGTE. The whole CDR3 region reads CASRDGGYQGTEAFF.